One sample yielded the 12 T cell receptor beta chains listed below, sequenced in a study of control samples from healthy donors and cancer patients. The method was immunoSEQ multiplex PCR; TCRdb's version includes in-frame clones alone and lacks a portion of them. The table includes about 120,000 clones, about 90% detected once. The sample was blood. Source of these receptors: a man aged 18-30 years in good health.

The chain combines TRBV20-1 with TRBJ1-1, with D possibly being TRBD1 (5 bases). The ends were cut back, 3 bases at V and 0 bases at J, with 8 bases in the middle. Per the germline V gene, CDR1 is DFQATT and CDR2 is SNEGSKA (reference sequence). This CDR3 has 13 amino acids. The CDR3 reads CSASGALNTEAFF. As DNA, the CDR3 is TGCAGTGCTAGTGGGGCGTTGAACACTGAAGCTTTCTTT.

This chain joins TRBV7-2 and TRBJ2-3, with 11 positions matching TRBD1. V lost 1 base to trimming and J lost 9 bases; unmatched junction nucleotides: 6. Germline loops: CDR1 SGHTA, CDR2 FQGNSA. This CDR3 is built from 15 residues. The CDR3 DNA is TGTGCCAGCAGCTTAGAGGGACAGGGGGGACCCACGCAGTATTTT. Translation gives CASSLEGQGGPTQYF.

This clone was counted between two and nine times. V usage is TRBV12-3 or TRBV12-4 and J usage is TRBJ1-2; no firm D call. V was trimmed by 4 bases and J by 4 bases, leaving 7 bases between them. CDR3 length equals 12 residues. CDR3 bases: TGTGCCAGCAGTTGGCAAACCTATGGCTACACCTTC. The encoded protein is CASSWQTYGYTF.

This rearrangement joins TRBV7-3 to TRBJ2-7, with no clear D. The germline V gene has CDR1 SGHTA and CDR2 FQGTGA. Trimming shortened V by 2 bases and J by 5 bases, and 10 bases separated the two germline ends. The CDR3 is 13 residues long. The CDR3 spells CASSLGRNNEQYF. For the CDR3, the DNA is TGTGCCAGCAGCTTAGGCAGGAACAACGAGCAGTACTTC.

V usage is TRBV7-3 and J usage is TRBJ2-3; TRBD1 agrees at 10 bases. The CDR3 contains 15 residues. The V and J ends lost 5 bases and 2 bases, in that order; junction bases with no gene match: 4. Germline CDR1 reads SGHTA; CDR2 reads FQGTGA. CDR3 amino acids: CASSRDRGHTDTQYF. The CDR3, as DNA: TGTGCCAGCAGCCGGGACAGGGGACACACAGATACGCAGTATTTT.

The rearrangement links TRBV7-3 to TRBJ2-3, with D tentatively TRBD2 (6 bases). Germline CDR1 reads SGHTA; CDR2 reads FQGTGA. This CDR3 is 16 amino acids long. Trimming took 2 bases from V and 0 from J, leaving 12 bases between them. The CDR3 bases are TGTGCCAGCAGCTTACAATTTCGGGGGAGCACAGATACGCAGTATTTT. Amino acid sequence: CASSLQFRGSTDTQYF.

V is TRBV6-5 and J is TRBJ2-3, with 9 bases identical to TRBD1. V shed 7 bases and J 4 bases; nucleotides not matched to a gene: 9. This CDR3 spans 15 amino acids. Germline CDR1 and CDR2: MNHEY and SVGAGI. CDR3 coding DNA: TGTGCCAGCATCGCAGTGGGACAGGGTCCAGATACGCAGTATTTT. Translation gives CASIAVGQGPDTQYF.

A note on this clone: Other DNA sequences in this specimen translate into the identical CDR3. This chain joins TRBV12-3 or TRBV12-4 and TRBJ1-1; D is ambiguous. The V end was cut by 3 bases, the J end by 5 bases, with 4 bases between. This CDR3 region has 11 residues. The CDR3 protein is CASSFRTEAFF. As DNA, the CDR3 is TGTGCCAGCAGTTTTAGGACTGAAGCTTTCTTT.

This chain uses TRBV10-2 with TRBJ1-1; TRBD1 aligns across 9 bases. Trimming removed 0 bases from V and 4 bases from J; junction bases left unmatched: 3. The CDR3 has 15 amino acids. Germline loops: CDR1 WSHSY, CDR2 SAAADI. This CDR3 is CASSESTGGGTEAFF. Written as DNA, the CDR3 is TGCGCCAGCAGTGAGTCAACAGGGGGCGGCACTGAAGCTTTCTTT.

The V call is TRBV13, the J call TRBJ2-7, with no clear D. The CDR3 extends over 14 amino acids. Germline CDR1 and CDR2: PRHDT and FYEKMQ (reference sequence). The V gene lost 5 bases and the J gene lost 5 bases, with 16 bases spanning the gap. The DNA of the CDR3 is TGTGCCAGCAGCCACCCGGGCCCCCTAGACGAGCAGTACTTC. This gives the protein CASSHPGPLDEQYF.

This rearrangement joins TRBV15 to TRBJ2-7; tentative D call: TRBD2 (7 bases). The V gene's germline CDR1 is LNHNV and CDR2 YYDKDF (reference sequence). V was cut by 0 bases and J by 4 bases, with 16 bases left in between. This CDR3 is 16 amino acids long. CDR3: CATSREGGTLSYEQYF. The CDR3 bases are TGTGCCACCAGCAGAGAGGGGGGGACACTAAGTTACGAGCAGTACTTC.

The V gene is TRBV3-1 (or the pseudogene TRBV3-2), the J gene TRBJ1-1; 7 bases align to TRBD1. Trimming at V came to 3 bases and at J to 12 bases, leaving 7 bases not matched to a gene. Germline lookup yields CDR1 LGHDT and CDR2 YNNKEL (reference sequence). The CDR3 extends over 12 amino acids. CDR3 protein: CASSHQQGWPFF. CDR3 sequence (DNA): TGTGCCAGCAGCCATCAACAGGGGTGGCCTTTCTTT.